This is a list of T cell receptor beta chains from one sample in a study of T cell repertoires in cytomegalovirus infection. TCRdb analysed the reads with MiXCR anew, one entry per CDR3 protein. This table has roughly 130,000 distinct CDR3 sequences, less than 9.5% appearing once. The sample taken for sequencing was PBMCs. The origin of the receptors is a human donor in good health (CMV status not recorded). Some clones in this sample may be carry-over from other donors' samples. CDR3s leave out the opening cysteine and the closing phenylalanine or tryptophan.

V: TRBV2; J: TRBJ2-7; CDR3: ASSPQPPGTGVIYEQY
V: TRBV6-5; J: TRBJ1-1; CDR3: ASKRTGATEAF
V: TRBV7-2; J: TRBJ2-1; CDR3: ASSGGSSYNEQF
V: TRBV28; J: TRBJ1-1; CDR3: ASSLSWVQGEAF
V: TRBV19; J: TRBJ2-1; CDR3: ASSPQGNYNEQF
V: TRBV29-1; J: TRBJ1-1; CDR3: TTRGGGSTEAF
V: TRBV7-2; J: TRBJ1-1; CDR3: ASSPQGADTEAF
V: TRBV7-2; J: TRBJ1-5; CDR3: ASSLDAGDQPQH
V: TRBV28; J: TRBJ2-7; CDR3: ASSRTGDIHEQY
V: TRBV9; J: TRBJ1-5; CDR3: ASSVEGNSNQPQH
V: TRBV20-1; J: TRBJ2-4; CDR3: SVATGGGTKNIQY
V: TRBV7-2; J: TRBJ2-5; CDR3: ASRLDRGGWEETQY
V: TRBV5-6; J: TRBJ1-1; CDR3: ASTPRPLPTEAF
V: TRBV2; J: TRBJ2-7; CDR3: ASTRDHSYEQY
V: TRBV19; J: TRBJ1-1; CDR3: ASLERGNTEAF
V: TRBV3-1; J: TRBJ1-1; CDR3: ASSQFGGARSTEAF
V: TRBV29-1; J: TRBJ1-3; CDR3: SARQGLAGNTIY
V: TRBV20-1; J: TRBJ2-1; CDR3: SALESWAYNEQF
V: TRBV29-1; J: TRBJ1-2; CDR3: SGRGDSLEPGYT
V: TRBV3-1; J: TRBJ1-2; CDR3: ASSQVRSFGYT
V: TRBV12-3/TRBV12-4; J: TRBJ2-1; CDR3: ASSPRGTRYYNEQF
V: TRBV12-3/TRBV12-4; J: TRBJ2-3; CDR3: ASSGLAGATDTQY
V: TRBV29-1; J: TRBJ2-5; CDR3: SVDRGLETQY
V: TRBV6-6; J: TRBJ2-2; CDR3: ASRGTGPNTGELF
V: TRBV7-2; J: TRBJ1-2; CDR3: ASSLPGRTGRGYT
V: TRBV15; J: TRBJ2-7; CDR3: ATSRGTGQGISYEQY
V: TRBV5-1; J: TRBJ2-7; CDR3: ASSTRDRDYRYEQY
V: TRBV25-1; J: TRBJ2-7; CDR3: ASSERGFQTYEQY
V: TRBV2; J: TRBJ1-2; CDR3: ASSVGQGDYGYT
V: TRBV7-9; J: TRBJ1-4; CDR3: ASSRQGANEKLF
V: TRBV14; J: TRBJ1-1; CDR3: ASSQGGGGRVTEAF
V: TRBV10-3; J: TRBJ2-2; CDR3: AISESNSNTGELF
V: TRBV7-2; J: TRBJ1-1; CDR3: ASSLRGRANTEAF
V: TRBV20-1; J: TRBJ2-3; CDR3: SARGTHFTDTQY
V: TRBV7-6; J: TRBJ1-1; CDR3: ASSWGEAEAF
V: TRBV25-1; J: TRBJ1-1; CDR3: ASRPLGTTEAF
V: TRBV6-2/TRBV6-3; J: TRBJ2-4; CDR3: ASSYPGTGRFGNIQY
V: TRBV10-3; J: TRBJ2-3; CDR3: AIRSGEGTDTQY
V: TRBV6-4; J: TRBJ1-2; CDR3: ASTDASDGYT
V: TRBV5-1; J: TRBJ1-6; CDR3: ASSLRDTYNSPLH
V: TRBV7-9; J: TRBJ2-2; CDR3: ASSSLTGTGTGELF
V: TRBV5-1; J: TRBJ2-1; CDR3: ASSFWGRGGNNEQF
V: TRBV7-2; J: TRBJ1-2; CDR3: ASTLLVGNGYT
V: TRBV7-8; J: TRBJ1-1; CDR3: ASSGNRGRTEAF
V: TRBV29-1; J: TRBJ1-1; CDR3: SVRRDTEAF
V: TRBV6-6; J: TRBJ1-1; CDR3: ASSLPEGVEAF
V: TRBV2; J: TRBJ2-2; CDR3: ASSVRDIPTGELF
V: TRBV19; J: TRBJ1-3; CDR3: ASRPDRAPGNTIY
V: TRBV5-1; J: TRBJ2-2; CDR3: ASSSGREAGELF
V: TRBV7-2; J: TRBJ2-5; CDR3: ASSPELGGGQETQY
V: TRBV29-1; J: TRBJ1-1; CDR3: SVGVPQNLNTEAF
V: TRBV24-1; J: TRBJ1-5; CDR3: ATSDLDPLCSAPTQYSNQPQH
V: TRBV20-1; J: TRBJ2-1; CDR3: SAAARRLGVGEQF